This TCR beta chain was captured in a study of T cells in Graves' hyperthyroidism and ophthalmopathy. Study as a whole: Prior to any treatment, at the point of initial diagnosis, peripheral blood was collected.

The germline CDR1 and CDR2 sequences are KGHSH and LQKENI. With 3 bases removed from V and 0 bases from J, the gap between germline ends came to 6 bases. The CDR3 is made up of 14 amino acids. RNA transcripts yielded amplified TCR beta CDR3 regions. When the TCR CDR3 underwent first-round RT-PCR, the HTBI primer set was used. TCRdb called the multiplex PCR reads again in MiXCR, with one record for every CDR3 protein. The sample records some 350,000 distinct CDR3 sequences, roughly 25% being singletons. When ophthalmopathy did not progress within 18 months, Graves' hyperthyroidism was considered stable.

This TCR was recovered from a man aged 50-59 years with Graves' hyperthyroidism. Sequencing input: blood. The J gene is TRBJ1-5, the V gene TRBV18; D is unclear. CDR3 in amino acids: CASSPQNSNQPQHF. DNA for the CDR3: TGTGCCAGCTCACCCCAGAATAGCAATCAGCCCCAGCATTTT.